A selection of T cell receptor beta chains follows, all from one sample in a study of T cell responses to AZD1222 COVID-19 vaccine. Repertoires were generated with immunoSEQ multiplex PCR, while TCRdb's copy carries only in-frame clones and drops some. The table has over 150,000 clones, 85% to 95% seen once. This material consisted of peripheral blood, taken 28 days after the second dose of the MenACWY control vaccine. The receptors were sampled from an adult who received the MenACWY meningococcal vaccine as a control. The CDR3 runs from the conserved cysteine through the conserved F or W. D genes are given only for firm matches. Only part of the rows carry a size: once, few, many, or a class if the clone is expanded.

>TRBJ2-3|-|TRBV28|-
TGTGCCAGCAGTACGGGGTCAGATACGCAGTATTTT
CASSTGSDTQYF
>TRBJ1-2|-|TRBV27|once
TGTGCCAGCAGTTTCTATCGGGGGCCTAACTATGGCTACACCTTC
CASSFYRGPNYGYTF
>TRBJ1-1|-|TRBV10-3|-
TGTGCCATCAGTCCGGGCCTTCCCAACGGGGCTTTCTTT
CAISPGLPNGAFF
>TRBJ1-6|TRBD1|TRBV5-1|once
TGCGCCAGCAGCGCACGGTCCGGGACAGTCCTCTATAATTCACCCCTCCACTTT
CASSARSGTVLYNSPLHF
>TRBJ1-2|-|TRBV5-1|-
TGCGCCAGCAGCCTCGATGGGAGGGACACCTTC
CASSLDGRDTF
>TRBJ2-5|TRBD1|TRBV5-4|-
TGTGCCAGCAGCTTAAACAGGGGGGTAGGGGAGACCCAGTACTTC
CASSLNRGVGETQYF
>TRBJ2-5|-|TRBV7-7|once
TGTGCTAGCAGCTTAGCAGGGGAGAGAGAGACCCAGTACTTC
CASSLAGERETQYF
>TRBJ1-3|-|TRBV5-4|once
TGTGCCAGCAGCCGGGGAGGGCAAAGCTCTGGAAACACCATATATTTT
CASSRGGQSSGNTIYF
>TRBJ1-5|-|TRBV7-2|-
TGTGCCAGCAGCTTAATGGGGTGGGGTGAACAGCCCCAGCATTTT
CASSLMGWGEQPQHF
>TRBJ1-1|-|TRBV6-1|-
TGTGCCAGCAGTGAACGGGGGCTCTACACTGAAGCTTTCTTT
CASSERGLYTEAFF
>TRBJ1-2|-|TRBV19|-
TGTGCCAGTAGTATTTGGGGGTATGGCTACACCTTC
CASSIWGYGYTF
>TRBJ2-5|-|TRBV29-1|-
TGCAGCGTATCTGGACAGCAAGAGACCCAGTACTTC
CSVSGQQETQYF
>TRBJ2-3|-|TRBV18|-
TGTGCCAGCTCCGTCACTAGCACAGATACGCAGTATTTT
CASSVTSTDTQYF
>TRBJ1-2|-|TRBV6-5|-
TGTGCCAGCAGTTACTCGCCATGGCGGGGATATGGCTACACCTTC
CASSYSPWRGYGYTF
>TRBJ1-2|TRBD1|TRBV10-3|-
TGTGCCATCGGGAAGGGGGCATATGGCTACACCTTC
CAIGKGAYGYTF
>TRBJ1-3|-|TRBV4-3|-
TGCGCCAGCAGCCAAGAAGAGTATTCTGGAAACACCATATATTTT
CASSQEEYSGNTIYF
>TRBJ1-5|-|TRBV6-5|-
TGTGCCAGCAGTAACGCCGGGGGGATACAGCCCCAGCATTTT
CASSNAGGIQPQHF
>TRBJ1-3|-|TRBV21-1|-
TGTGCCAGCAGCAAATCGGGACAGGGGACTGGAAACACCATATATTTT
CASSKSGQGTGNTIYF
>TRBJ2-2|-|TRBV5-1|-
TGCGCCAGCAGCCCGGCCCCGGGGTCGCATACCGGGGAGCTGTTTTTT
CASSPAPGSHTGELFF
>TRBJ2-2|-|TRBV6-6|-
TGTGCCAGCAGTTACTCCCCGAAAACCGGGGAGCTGTTTTTT
CASSYSPKTGELFF
>TRBJ2-5|-|TRBV7-2|once
TGTGCCAGCAGCTTAAATTGGGGGCGCAGGCAAGAGACCCAGTACTTC
CASSLNWGRRQETQYF
>TRBJ1-5|TRBD1|TRBV10-3|-
TGTGCCATCAGTGAGGGCTCCGTGGACAGGCAGCCCCAGCATTTT
CAISEGSVDRQPQHF
>TRBJ1-4|TRBD1|TRBV6-5|-
TGTGCCAGCGGGGACAGGGGAGGTGAAAAACTGTTTTTT
CASGDRGGEKLFF
>TRBJ2-7|-|TRBV7-2|once
TGTGCCAGCAGCTTATTCAGGGTTGACGAGCAGTACTTC
CASSLFRVDEQYF
>TRBJ1-2|-|TRBV6-2/TRBV6-3|-
TGTGCCAGCAGCCAGGACCGGATGGGGGGCTACACCTTC
CASSQDRMGGYTF
>TRBJ1-2|-|TRBV15|-
TGTGCCACCAGCCCGGACAGAAACTATGGCTACACCTTC
CATSPDRNYGYTF
>TRBJ1-1|TRBD1|TRBV5-1|-
TGCGCCAGCAGCTTGGGTGACAGGGGCACTGAAGCTTTCTTT
CASSLGDRGTEAFF
>TRBJ2-3|-|TRBV6-5|-
TGTGCCAGTAAGATGGTTGCTAGCACAGATACGCAGTATTTT
CASKMVASTDTQYF
>TRBJ2-5|TRBD2|TRBV4-2|-
TGTGCCAGCAGCCCTAAACTTACGACTAGCGGGTACCAAGAGACCCAGTACTTC
CASSPKLTTSGYQETQYF
>TRBJ1-6|-|TRBV30|-
TGTGCCTGGAGTTGGGGTTATAATTCGCCCCTCCACTTT
CAWSWGYNSPLHF
>TRBJ2-7|TRBD1|TRBV15|-
TGTGCCACCAGCAGACCTGCGGGACAGGGCTCCTACGAGCAGTACTTC
CATSRPAGQGSYEQYF
>TRBJ1-2|TRBD1|TRBV19|-
TGTGCCAGTAGTATTTGGGGACAGGGGGATAGGGGCTACACCTTC
CASSIWGQGDRGYTF
>TRBJ1-1|-|TRBV5-6|-
TGTGCCAGCAGCGCGAGGGAACTGAACACTGAAGCTTTCTTT
CASSARELNTEAFF
>TRBJ2-7|TRBD2|TRBV6-5|-
TGTGCCAGCACTTCTCCGGGACTAGGGTTCTACGAGCAGTACTTC
CASTSPGLGFYEQYF
>TRBJ2-1|-|TRBV28|once
TGTGCCAGCTTTAGTTCGGGGGTTTACAATGAGCAGTTCTTC
CASFSSGVYNEQFF
>TRBJ1-6|-|TRBV28|-
TGTGCCAGCAAACTCTCGCCCGGGGGGGTTGAAAATTCACCCCTCCACTTT
CASKLSPGGVENSPLHF
>TRBJ2-1|TRBD2|TRBV28|-
TGTGCCAGCAGTTCCCCGACTAGCGGGCAAAGCTCCTACAATGAGCAGTTCTTC
CASSSPTSGQSSYNEQFF
>TRBJ1-2|TRBD1|TRBV6-5|-
TGTGCCAGCCGAGGGGCAGGGAGAGGGGGCCATGGCTACACCTTC
CASRGAGRGGHGYTF
>TRBJ1-1|TRBD1|TRBV6-5|-
TGTGCCAGCAGTTACTCAGGGGGCTTGGCGAACACTGAAGCTTTCTTT
CASSYSGGLANTEAFF
>TRBJ1-6|TRBD1|TRBV7-2|few
TGTGCCAGCAGCCCACGACAGGGGAGCTCCTATAATTCACCCCTCCACTTT
CASSPRQGSSYNSPLHF
>TRBJ1-2|-|TRBV12-3/TRBV12-4|-
TGTGCCATTATCCTTACGGGCGGCTACACCTTC
CAIILTGGYTF
>TRBJ2-2|TRBD1|TRBV3-1/TRBV3-2|-
TGTGCCAGCAGCCAGACAGGGACGAACACCGGGGAGCTGTTTTTT
CASSQTGTNTGELFF